These 12 T cell receptor beta chains were sequenced from one sample in a study of diagnostic markers for celiac disease. TCRdb reanalyzed the reads and collapses them to one entry per CDR3 protein, without DNA. Found here are about 4,000 distinct CDR3 sequences; the top ten clones hold approximately 9.4%. The sequenced sample was either unsorted cells or a sorted T cell fraction (not recorded which). These receptors originate from a human donor. This table probably holds off-target reads from a library built for another chain.

The chain carries TRBV28 and TRBJ1-5; TCRdb's D call, TRBD1, is unchecked because there is no DNA. The CDR3 runs to 12 residues. CDR1 MDHEN and CDR2 SYDVKM come from the germline V gene. The CDR3: CASSFGGQPQHF.

The chain links TRBV29-1 to TRBJ1-1. CDR1 SQVTM and CDR2 ANQGSEA come from the germline V gene. CDR3 length equals 15 residues. The CDR3 loop reads CSVGGRQTMNTEAFF.

The V gene is TRBV3-1, the J gene TRBJ2-5; TCRdb proposes TRBD1, but this gene call is untestable without DNA. This CDR3 comprises 14 residues. Germline CDR1 LGHDT, CDR2 YNNKEL (reference sequence). This chain's CDR3 is CASSHTGYQETQYF.

This clonotype is deemed medium-sized by its frequency. This sequence joins TRBV5-1 and TRBJ2-3. CDR1 and CDR2 (germline): SGHRS, YFSETQ. CDR3 length: 11 residues. CDR3 sequence reads: CASEGTDTQYF.

The chain joins TRBV7-9 to TRBJ2-7; TCRdb outputs TRBD2, but without DNA this stays unchecked. CDR3 length: 13 residues. Germline V gives CDR1 SEHNR, CDR2 FQNEAQ (reference sequence). The CDR3 sequence: CASSLAGGTEQYF.

By frequency, this clonotype registers medium-sized. The chain carries TRBV29-1 and TRBJ2-1; TCRdb indicates TRBD2, and absent DNA this call remains unverified. Germline V gene sequence: CDR1 SQVTM, CDR2 ANQGSEA. This CDR3 has 14 residues. CDR3 sequence: CSVPTSGGRDEQFF.

This chain links TRBV28 with TRBJ2-2; TCRdb calls TRBD1, which cannot be checked without DNA. The germline CDR1 and CDR2 sequences are MDHEN and SYDVKM. CDR3 length equals 16 residues. This CDR3 is CASESPGRTRLGELFF.

Frequency places this clonotype as medium-sized. The V and J genes are TRBV4-2 and TRBJ1-2; the D call of TRBD1 rests on TCRdb alone, since no DNA is present to check it. CDR1 and CDR2 from the germline V gene are LGHNA and YNFKEQ. CDR3 size: 14 residues. The CDR3 reads CASSQDTGGGGYTF.

This chain joins TRBV4-2 and TRBJ1-6; the TCRdb call, TRBD1, lacks DNA for checking. Germline V CDR1 and CDR2: LGHNA, YNFKEQ. The CDR3 spans 14 residues. The CDR3 is CASSRGGDLSPLHF.

This clonotype shows up as medium-sized by frequency. V usage is TRBV7-2 and J usage is TRBJ1-6. Germline V gives CDR1 SGHTA, CDR2 FQGNSA. The length of the CDR3 is 16 residues. The CDR3 region is CASSPSGGSYNSPLHF.

The rearrangement links TRBV12-3 or TRBV12-4 to TRBJ1-2. This CDR3 spans 14 amino acids. Here the CDR3 reads CASSLRGFSYGYTF.

The chain couples TRBV20-1 to TRBJ2-1; TCRdb's D gene call, TRBD1, goes unchecked for lack of DNA. Germline-derived CDR1 and CDR2 are DFQATT and SNEGSKA (reference sequence). This CDR3 has 13 amino acids. This chain's CDR3 is CSARDPRGYEQFF.